This T cell receptor (beta chain) is from a study of Ad26.COV2.S vaccination and SARS-CoV-2 variants. Study conclusions and caveats: There was reportedly substantial breadth in spike-specific CD8+ and CD4+ T cell responses after vaccination. Vaccinated individuals (as opposed to placebo recipients) had higher spike-specific TCR breadth. Vaccinees and placebo recipients showed similar non-spike TCR breadth.

Worth noting for this clone: Its antigen is currently unknown.

The CDR3 covers 13 residues. Germline V lookup: CDR1 SEHNR, CDR2 FQNEAQ (reference sequence). The V gene lost 1 base and the J gene lost 8 bases, with 11 bases spanning the gap. Sequenced by immunoSEQ multiplex PCR; TCRdb stores in-frame clones only, minus some. The table records approximately 340,000 clones, roughly 94% of them present only once. The starting material was peripheral blood, obtained after recovery from COVID-19. This chain uses TRBV7-9 with TRBJ1-2, with no clear D. This TCR came from a human donor who had recovered from COVID-19. The CDR3 DNA reads as TGTGCCAGCAGCTTAGTGAGGTTTGGAGGCTACACCTTC. This encodes CASSLVRFGGYTF.